The 26 T cell receptor beta chains presented below share a single source sample, sequenced in a study of blood T cell repertoires in COVID-19. Measured with immunoSEQ multiplex PCR; TCRdb has only the in-frame clones, and not every one. This table has roughly 90,000 clones, around four fifths appearing once. The sample comprised peripheral blood. The source of these receptors is a woman of 80 years or more with active or convalescent COVID-19.

The rearrangement joins TRBV12-3 or TRBV12-4 to TRBJ2-7, with D tentatively TRBD2 (5 bases). This CDR3 region has 12 residues. Trimming removed 5 bases at V and 7 bases at J, with 12 bases between. DNA of the CDR3: TGTGCCAGCAGTCCTGGACTTGCAGAGCAGTACTTC. It specifies CASSPGLAEQYF.

V is TRBV6-6 and J is TRBJ1-5, with D tentatively TRBD1 (5 bases). This CDR3 comprises 14 residues. V was pared by 5 bases and J by 0 bases, with 8 bases between. Per germline, CDR1 MNHNY and CDR2 SVGAGI (reference sequence). The CDR3 here is CASSAQGSNQPQHF. CDR3 nucleotides: TGTGCCAGCAGTGCTCAGGGTAGCAATCAGCCCCAGCATTTT.

The gene calls are TRBV18 and TRBJ2-4, with D perhaps matching TRBD2 (5 bases). The CDR3 runs 11 residues. V dropped 2 bases and J dropped 9 bases, with 5 bases sitting between them. Germline values: CDR1 KGHSH, CDR2 LQKENI. Here the CDR3 DNA reads TGTGCCAGCTCACCAAGCGGCATTCAGTACTTC. Its protein product is CASSPSGIQYF.

CDR3 nucleotides: TGTGCCAGCAGCGTACAGGACCTTTCCTCTGGGGCCAACGTCCTGACTTTC. Translating it yields CASSVQDLSSGANVLTF. The rearrangement uses TRBV21-1 and TRBJ2-6; the D segment call TRBD1 is taken from the table without a DNA check. TRBV21-1 is annotated as a pseudogene. This CDR3 has 17 residues.

This chain connects TRBV5-1 to TRBJ2-3; D is possibly TRBD1 (6 bases). There are 16 residues in the CDR3. The V gene's germline CDR1 is SGHRS and CDR2 YFSETQ. The V and J ends lost 4 bases and 5 bases respectively, with 20 bases between them. In DNA, the CDR3 is TGCGCCAGCAGCCCAGGATTACGTGGGGGCAAAGATACGCAGTATTTT. It translates to CASSPGLRGGKDTQYF.

The chain carries TRBV27 and TRBJ1-2; no clear D gene. Germline lookup yields CDR1 MNHEY and CDR2 SMNVEV (reference sequence). This CDR3 comprises 15 residues. Deletions cut 1 base from V and 0 bases from J, with 9 bases between. In nucleotides, the CDR3 is TGTGCCAGCAGTTTATATCCACAGACTAACTATGGCTACACCTTC. Protein product: CASSLYPQTNYGYTF.

The chain combines TRBV3-1 (or the pseudogene TRBV3-2) with TRBJ1-4; D not resolved. V was cut by 3 bases and J by 3 bases, with 11 bases left in between. CDR3 size: 15 residues. Per germline, CDR1 LGHDT and CDR2 YNNKEL (reference sequence). CDR3: CASSHVVRSNEKLFF. The CDR3 region has the DNA TGTGCCAGCAGCCACGTTGTCAGGTCTAATGAAAAACTGTTTTTT.

This chain joins TRBV6-2 or TRBV6-3 and TRBJ2-7, with D possibly TRBD1 on 6 matching bases. Trimming left V 4 bases short and J 0 bases short, with 7 bases between. This CDR3 spans 13 amino acids. Germline V gene data show CDR1 as MNHEY and CDR2 as SVGEGT. Here the CDR3 reads CASSSGVSYEQYF. The DNA for the CDR3 is TGTGCCAGCAGTTCAGGGGTCTCCTACGAGCAGTACTTC.

The chain has TRBV20-1 and TRBJ2-1, with 8 bases aligning to TRBD2. Germline CDR1 reads DFQATT; CDR2 reads SNEGSKA (reference sequence). V lost 4 bases, J lost 8 bases, and 1 base stayed unmatched. CDR3 length equals 11 residues. CDR3 nucleotide sequence: TGCAGTGCTAACGGGAGGGATGAGCAGTTCTTC. It translates to CSANGRDEQFF.

The rearrangement joins TRBV10-2 to TRBJ1-5; TRBD1 matches 7 bases. Trimming removed 10 bases from V and 4 bases from J; junction bases left unmatched: 13. The CDR3 is 15 amino acids. CDR1 is WSHSY, CDR2 SAAADI, per germline. The CDR3 reads CATTDRQGPNQPQHF. CDR3 DNA sequence: TGCGCCACCACAGATCGACAGGGCCCGAATCAGCCCCAGCATTTT.

This rearrangement joins TRBV19 to TRBJ1-5; 8 bases line up with TRBD1. CDR1 is LNHDA and CDR2 is SQIVND in the germline V gene (reference sequence). The length of the CDR3 is 15 residues. V trimming: 7 bases; J trimming: 1 base; junction bases outside the gene matches: 6. CDR3 nucleotide sequence: TGTGCCAGTATCAGCGACAGGGGAAGCAATCAGCCCCAGCATTTT. Its translation is CASISDRGSNQPQHF.

The gene calls are TRBV9 and TRBJ2-1, with 12 nucleotides matching TRBD1. The CDR3 runs 17 residues. Germline CDR1 reads SGDLS; CDR2 reads YYNGEE. The ends lost 0 bases at V and 9 bases at J; junction bases unmatched: 10. For the CDR3, the DNA is TGTGCCAGCAGCGTAGTACCGGGACAGGGGGCGCGGGGTGAGCAGTTCTTC. As protein: CASSVVPGQGARGEQFF.

V usage is TRBV11-3 and J usage is TRBJ2-1; D is possibly TRBD2 (5 bases). The CDR3 extends over 15 amino acids. V was cut by 1 base and J by 0 bases, with 7 bases left in between. The germline V gene has CDR1 SGHNT and CDR2 YENEEA. For the CDR3, the DNA is TGTGCCAGCAGCTTAGTTCGGGGCTCCTACAATGAGCAGTTCTTC. This gives the protein CASSLVRGSYNEQFF. Full variable domain (missing parts from reference TRBV11-3 and TRBJ2-1): EAGVVQSPRYKIIEKKQPVAFWCNPISGHNTLYWYLQNLGQGPELLIRYENEEAVDDSQLPKDRFSAERLKGVDSTLKIQPAELGDSAVYLCASSLVRGSYNEQFFGPGTRLTVL.

The chain is built from TRBV9 and TRBJ1-1, with TRBD1 identical over 7 bases. CDR3 length: 15 residues. The J segment lost 2 bases and the V segment lost 3 bases, leaving 7 bases of the junction unmatched. Germline-derived CDR1 and CDR2 are SGDLS and YYNGEE. The chain's CDR3 is CASSARTGDNTEAFF. In DNA, the CDR3 is TGTGCCAGCAGCGCTCGGACAGGCGATAACACTGAAGCTTTCTTT.

The V call is TRBV11-2, the J call TRBJ2-7, with TRBD2 as a possible D gene (7 bases). CDR1 and CDR2 from the germline V gene are SGHAT and FQNNGV. The CDR3 contains 14 residues. The V and J ends lost 5 bases and 6 bases respectively, with 17 bases between them. CDR3 loop: CASSPSAGASEQYF. CDR3 nucleotide sequence: TGTGCCAGCAGCCCCAGTGCGGGGGCAAGCGAGCAGTACTTC.

The chain couples TRBV23-1 to TRBJ1-1, with TRBD1 matching 7 bases. TRBV23-1 is an ORF; its function is uncertain. With V trimmed by 4 bases and J by 1 base, 6 bases remained unmatched. CDR3 length equals 15 residues. The CDR3 loop reads CASSRPDRSNTEAFF. The CDR3 nucleotides read TGCGCCAGCAGTCGACCGGACAGGTCGAACACTGAAGCTTTCTTT.

Here the CDR3 DNA reads TGCGCCAGCAGCTTGGCACAGGGCCCCACAGATACGCAGTATTTT. This sequence encodes CASSLAQGPTDTQYF. The chain recombines TRBV5-1 with TRBJ2-3; tentative D call: TRBD1 (6 bases). Trimming left V 0 bases short and J 2 bases short, with 10 bases between. The CDR3 totals 15 residues. Germline V gene data show CDR1 as SGHRS and CDR2 as YFSETQ. Supplemented by reference TRBV5-1 and TRBJ2-3, the full variable domain reads KAGVTQTPRYLIKTRGQQVTLSCSPISGHRSVSWYQQTPGQGLQFLFEYFSETQRNKGNFPGRFSGRQFSNSRSEMNVSTLELGDSALYLCASSLAQGPTDTQYFGPGTRLTVL.

The J gene is TRBJ2-7, the V gene TRBV29-1, with D possibly matching TRBD1 (5 bases). CDR1 is SQVTM and CDR2 is ANQGSEA in the germline V gene. This CDR3 has 14 residues. The V end lost 4 bases, the J end lost 7 bases, and 20 bases lay between the germline ends. This CDR3 is CSVGFAGFFGEQYF. CDR3 sequence (DNA): TGCAGCGTTGGGTTCGCAGGGTTCTTCGGGGAGCAGTACTTC.

V usage is TRBV5-6 and J usage is TRBJ2-7; possibly TRBD2 for D (5 bases). The CDR3 runs 19 residues. Trimming removed 3 bases from V and 4 bases from J, with 29 bases in between. CDR1 and CDR2 from the germline V gene are SGHDT and YYEEEE. The CDR3 is CASSSLTSFPGPRGYEQYF. Written as DNA, the CDR3 is TGTGCCAGCAGCTCTCTCACCTCCTTCCCCGGACCTCGAGGGTACGAGCAGTACTTC.

This clone was picked up a small number of times. V is TRBV9 and J is TRBJ1-2; D gene uncertain. Trimming removed 5 bases from V and 0 bases from J, with 8 bases in between. The germline V gene has CDR1 SGDLS and CDR2 YYNGEE. The CDR3 is made up of 13 amino acids. The CDR3 loop reads CASSQISNYGYTF. CDR3 sequence (DNA): TGTGCCAGCAGTCAGATTTCTAACTATGGCTACACCTTC.

V is TRBV28 and J is TRBJ1-5; D gene ambiguous. Germline CDR1 reads MDHEN; CDR2 reads SYDVKM. The V and J ends lost 4 bases and 7 bases respectively, with 20 bases between them. The CDR3 is 16 amino acids. The CDR3 DNA reads TGTGCCAGCAGTTCCCCCGGTGACTCAATGAGGCAGCCCCAGCATTTT. Translation gives CASSSPGDSMRQPQHF.

This clone came up once. V and J are TRBV6-5 and TRBJ1-2; 7 nucleotides line up with TRBD1. CDR1 is MNHEY, CDR2 SVGAGI, per germline. Trimming took 6 bases from V and 0 from J; bases not matched to a gene: 4. The CDR3 is made up of 14 amino acids. The CDR3 is CASRTGTANYGYTF. The CDR3 DNA follows: TGTGCCAGCAGAACCGGGACAGCTAACTATGGCTACACCTTC.

This chain joins TRBV5-6 and TRBJ2-3; D call uncertain. The length of the CDR3 is 14 residues. Germline assignment: CDR1 SGHDT and CDR2 YYEEEE. V lost 3 bases and J 6 bases, leaving 14 bases between the germline ends. In DNA form, the CDR3 reads TGTGCCAGCAGCTGGCCGCGAGGTGACGATACGCAGTATTTT. This codes for CASSWPRGDDTQYF.

The genes are TRBV5-1 and TRBJ2-5, with D hard to call. The CDR3 runs to 12 residues. Trimming stripped 5 bases from V and 5 bases from J, with 10 bases between. Germline V gene sequence: CDR1 SGHRS, CDR2 YFSETQ. CDR3 amino acids: CASSRAGETQYF. DNA for the CDR3: TGCGCCAGCAGTCGAGCCGGTGAGACCCAGTACTTC.

The chain links TRBV5-1 to TRBJ2-4; 10 positions match TRBD1. The germline CDR1 and CDR2 sequences are SGHRS and YFSETQ. This CDR3 spans 15 amino acids. With 4 bases clipped from V and 1 base from J, the junction kept 2 bases outside the gene matches. CDR3 region: CASSKGQGAKNIQYF. The DNA of the CDR3 is TGCGCCAGCAGCAAGGGACAGGGGGCCAAAAACATTCAGTACTTC.

This clone was recorded a few times. The gene calls are TRBV6-5 and TRBJ1-3, with 10 positions matching TRBD1. Germline V gene lookup returns CDR1 MNHEY and CDR2 SVGAGI. The CDR3 spans 14 residues. Trimming removed 11 bases from V and 4 bases from J; junction bases left unmatched: 8. The CDR3 protein is CASGTGDDGNTIYF. The CDR3 DNA is TGTGCCTCCGGGACAGGGGACGACGGAAACACCATATATTTT.